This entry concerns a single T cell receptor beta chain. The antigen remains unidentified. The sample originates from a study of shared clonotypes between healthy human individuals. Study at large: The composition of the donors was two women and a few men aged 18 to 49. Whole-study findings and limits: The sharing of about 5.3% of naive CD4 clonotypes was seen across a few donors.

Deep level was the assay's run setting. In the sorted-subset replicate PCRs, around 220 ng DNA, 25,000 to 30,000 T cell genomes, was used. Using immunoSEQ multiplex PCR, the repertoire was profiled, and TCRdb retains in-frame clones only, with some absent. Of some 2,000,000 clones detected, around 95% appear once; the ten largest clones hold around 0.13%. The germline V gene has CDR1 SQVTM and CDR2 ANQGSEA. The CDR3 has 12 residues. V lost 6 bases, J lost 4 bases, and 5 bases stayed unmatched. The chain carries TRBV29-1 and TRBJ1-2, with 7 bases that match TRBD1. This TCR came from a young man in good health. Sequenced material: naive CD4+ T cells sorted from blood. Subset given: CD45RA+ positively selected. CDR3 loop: CSVSRDSYGYTF. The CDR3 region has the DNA TGCAGCGTCTCACGGGACAGCTATGGCTACACCTTC.